This is a list of T cell receptor beta chains from one sample in a study of blood T cell repertoires in COVID-19. Repertoires were generated with immunoSEQ multiplex PCR, while TCRdb's copy carries only in-frame clones and drops some. The repertoire holds 200,000 to 250,000 clones, roughly four fifths seen once, with 1.8% in the top ten. The sample comprised PBMCs or T cells enriched from blood (not recorded which). These receptors originate from a man aged 55 to 69 who had recovered from COVID-19. CDR3s include the opening cysteine and the closing phenylalanine or tryptophan. D genes are given only for firm matches.

TRBD2	TRBJ2-2	TRBV4-2	CASSQVSLAGVAGELFF	TGTGCCAGCAGCCAAGTCTCACTAGCGGGGGTCGCCGGGGAGCTGTTTTTT
NA	TRBJ2-3	TRBV24-1	CATSDLRGADTQYF	TGTGCCACCAGTGATTTAAGGGGTGCAGATACGCAGTATTTT
TRBD2	TRBJ2-2	TRBV5-1	CASNVAGANTGELFF	TGCGCCAGCAACGTCGCGGGGGCGAACACCGGGGAGCTGTTTTTT
NA	TRBJ1-1	TRBV11-2	CASSLVPGRSTEAFF	TGTGCCAGCAGCTTAGTTCCGGGGAGGTCGACTGAAGCTTTCTTT
TRBD1	TRBJ1-5	TRBV24-1	CATSDSRQGVEPQHF	TGTGCCACCAGTGATTCGCGACAGGGGGTGGAGCCCCAGCATTTT
TRBD1	TRBJ1-3	TRBV18	CASSGQGPSISSGNTIYF	TGTGCCAGCTCCGGACAGGGGCCCTCGATAAGCTCTGGAAACACCATATATTTT
TRBD2	TRBJ2-7	TRBV18	CASSPPLAGGSSYEQYF	TGTGCCAGCTCACCACCGTTAGCGGGGGGTAGCTCCTACGAGCAGTACTTC
NA	TRBJ2-7	TRBV5-5	CASSLASVQKMGSYEQYF	TGTGCCAGCAGCTTGGCGTCGGTACAGAAAATGGGCTCCTACGAGCAGTACTTC
NA	TRBJ1-4	TRBV19	CASSPLGWGPNEKLFF	TGTGCCAGTAGTCCCTTAGGCTGGGGCCCTAATGAAAAACTGTTTTTT
TRBD1	TRBJ1-4	TRBV18	CASIPTGRNEKLFF	TGTGCCAGCATTCCGACAGGGCGGAATGAAAAACTGTTTTTT